This record looks at one T cell receptor beta chain sequence and its context. What it recognizes is unknown. The CDR3 consists of 15 residues. Germline V gene sequence: CDR1 SGHKS, CDR2 YYEKEE (reference sequence). Germline trimming cut 2 bases from V and 3 bases from J; bases unmatched to any gene: 6. TCRdb ran MiXCR on the reads and lists one entry per CDR3 protein. The table shows tens of thousands of distinct CDR3 sequences, with roughly 25% occurring only once. This entry comes from a study of T cell repertoires in cytomegalovirus infection. This TCR was sampled from a human donor in good health (CMV status not recorded). Some clones in this sample may be carry-over from other donors' samples. Sequencing was performed on CD8+ T cells from cultured PBMCs, taken from culture after CMV antigen stimulation. The chain has TRBV5-5 and TRBJ2-7; 9 bases are a match to TRBD2. CDR3 protein: CASSLGVAGVYEQYF. The CDR3 DNA follows: TGTGCCAGCAGCTTAGGGGTAGCGGGGGTCTACGAGCAGTACTTC.